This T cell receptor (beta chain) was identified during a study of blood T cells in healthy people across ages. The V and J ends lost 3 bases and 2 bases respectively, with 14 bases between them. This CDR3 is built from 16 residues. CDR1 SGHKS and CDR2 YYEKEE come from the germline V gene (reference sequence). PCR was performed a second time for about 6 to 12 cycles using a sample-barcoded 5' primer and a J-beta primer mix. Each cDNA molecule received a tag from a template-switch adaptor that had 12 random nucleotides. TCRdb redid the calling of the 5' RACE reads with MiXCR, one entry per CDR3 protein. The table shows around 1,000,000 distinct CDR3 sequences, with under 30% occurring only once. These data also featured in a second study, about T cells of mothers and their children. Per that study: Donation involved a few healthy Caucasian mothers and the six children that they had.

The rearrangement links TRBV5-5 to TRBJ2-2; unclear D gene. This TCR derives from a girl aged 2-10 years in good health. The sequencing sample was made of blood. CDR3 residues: CASSSHLGFNTGELFF. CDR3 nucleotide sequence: TGTGCCAGCAGCTCTCATTTAGGATTTAACACCGGGGAGCTGTTTTTT.